This TCR beta chain emerged from a study of blood T cell repertoires in COVID-19 (dated by TCRdb to about 2020). At the level of the whole study: Samples covering the acute and convalescent phases of COVID-19 were provided by collaborators in the United States, Italy and Spain. The repertoires were made available in a free public database intended to serve as a resource for research on the immune response to SARS-CoV-2. The sample metadata nearly always contained a de-identified subject ID, COVID-19 status, age in years and sex. The prospective study material was composed of cDNA or gDNA derived from T cells, B-cell-depleted T cells, or PBMCs. Deeply sampled blood TCRbeta repertoires from subjects exposed to, actively infected with, or recovered from COVID-19 were included in the dataset. Where available, HLA class I and class II types were obtained from metadata supplied by the sample provider rather than from assay-based typing. The samples were drawn from the first 160 participants of the ongoing ImmuneRACE study and from 950 to 1,500 subjects provided by 6 global collaborators.

The CDR3 has 16 amino acids, counting the end cysteine and phenylalanine. This entry keeps only the CDR3 DNA: 48 bases, framed from base 1. Sequences MNHEY (CDR1) and SVGAGI (CDR2) are obtained from the germline V gene. V lost 2 bases and J lost 0 bases; the stretch between them is 8 bases long. For this clone: Its binding antigen is unknown. Per-base qualities were not stored, and no clone one base away is much larger.

Results and caveats for the whole study, not just this receptor: The amount of clinical and demographic metadata varied by source and participant and was provided uncurated.

TCRbeta CDR3 regions were amplified from genomic DNA by means of the immunoSEQ Assay, a bias-controlled multiplex PCR. The authors' analysis ran thus. The number of nucleated cells in each sample was estimated from the amplification of reference gene primers within the assay. To quantify the absolute abundance of each unique TCRbeta CDR3 rearrangement, sequence reads were collapsed and filtered. For each sample, productive Simpson clonality was calculated as the square root of Simpson's diversity index over productive rearrangements. The source is immuneACCESS, and TCRdb retained only in-frame sequences with V and J called. Part of the clones is not carried over; for the studies checked, unresolved V genes explain less than half of this, and the remainder is unexplained. The V and J calls and the clone size are those of that table, but D and trimming were determined from the DNA. In this sample the table shows some 400,000 clones, around 86% of which occur a single time. 3% of the sample rests with the top ten.

Collaborating institutions collected whole blood in K2EDTA tubes following their own protocols. For TCRbeta analysis, collaborator samples were shipped as frozen whole blood, as isolated PBMCs, or as DNA extracted from either sample type. The rearranged chain carries TRBV6-5 and TRBJ1-6; TRBD1 is a possible D gene, resting on 5 matching bases. The sample consisted of peripheral blood. This receptor was identified in a human donor in a cohort sampled during active COVID-19. The base sequence is TGTGCCAGCAGTTACCAGGGTGGCTCCTATAATTCACCCCTCCACTTT. It translates as CASSYQGGSYNSPLHF.